This is a list of T cell receptor beta chains from one sample in a study of cytomegalovirus exposure and HLA in healthy donors. TCRdb's copy holds only in-frame clones and misses some; the assay was immunoSEQ multiplex PCR. Here the sample spans about 130,000 clones, around four fifths being singletons. Sample: PBMCs. Every receptor here comes from a middle-aged woman in good health and CMV-seropositive. Both conserved end residues are part of each CDR3.

v_gene	j_gene	CDR3aa
TRBV28	TRBJ1-3	CASRAGVGGSGNTIYF
TRBV7-2	TRBJ2-1	CASSVDRGNEQFF
TRBV18	TRBJ1-1	CASSSNRDGAFF
TRBV5-1	TRBJ2-3	CATRQGGGTDTQYF
TRBV19	TRBJ2-2	CASSIQGAGTGELFF
TRBV5-1	TRBJ2-5	CASSLNPSGGEETQYF
TRBV5-1	TRBJ2-3	CASSLEGRTDTQYF
TRBV14	TRBJ1-1	CASSQGTTFYTEAFF
TRBV6-1	TRBJ2-7	CASSARLAPTAYEQYF
TRBV5-4	TRBJ2-2	CASSPPTSPPGELFF
TRBV30	TRBJ2-5	CAWSVQQLETQYF
TRBV9	TRBJ2-3	CASSVSGPSTDTQYF
TRBV10-3	TRBJ2-1	CAIKSATSGVNEQFF
TRBV4-1	TRBJ1-3	CASSLRPGGIYSTGNTIYF
TRBV5-1	TRBJ2-1	CASSVGTSGWNEQFF
TRBV18	TRBJ2-2	CASSPRELRVPPGFPGELFF
TRBV10-2	TRBJ1-1	CASSYITQNTEAFF
TRBV19	TRBJ2-1	CASSVLAEGDEQFF
TRBV28	TRBJ2-7	CASSFVSSGRGYEQYF
TRBV9	TRBJ2-3	CASSERTSGGNTQYF
TRBV2	TRBJ2-7	CASSEAGTGSSYEQYF
TRBV9	TRBJ2-1	CASSSSGGAYNEQFF
TRBV4-1	TRBJ1-5	CASSQDTGQGWQPQHF
TRBV27	TRBJ2-3	CASSQGTDTQYF
TRBV7-9	TRBJ1-1	CASSLGGQNTEAFF
TRBV10-3	TRBJ1-6	CAIYGQGPGGANSPLHF
TRBV6-6	NA	CASSYPGQLYYEQYF
TRBV28	TRBJ2-7	CASNRDRAYEQYF
TRBV5-1	TRBJ1-1	CASSSRTGFLMNTEAFF
TRBV9	TRBJ2-1	CASSEGQGALDNEQFF
TRBV5-8	TRBJ2-7	CASSNWTESPYEQYF
TRBV4-1	TRBJ2-3	CASSQGGSRGVLDTQYF
TRBV5-1	TRBJ2-2	CASSLERGDTGELFF
TRBV2	TRBJ2-4	CASTPSGNIQYF
TRBV6-5	TRBJ1-2	CASSSGTEYGYTF
TRBV10-3	TRBJ1-3	CAISDPARGQGNTIYF
TRBV6-5	TRBJ2-1	CASSYGRGPLNEQFF
TRBV29-1	TRBJ1-2	CSGRTGGYGYTF
TRBV6-5	TRBJ2-7	CASSYKGTSGSYEQYF
TRBV27	TRBJ1-5	CASSDRGGNQPQHF